Listed here are 9 T cell receptor beta chains from one sample, sequenced in a study of T cell changes during pregnancy in multiple sclerosis. Here immunoSEQ multiplex PCR was the method, and the copy in TCRdb shows in-frame clones only, minus some. The data show around 40,000 clones, approximately 89% seen once. The material was CD4+ T cells from peripheral blood mononuclear cells, obtained in the first trimester of pregnancy. These receptors originate from a female donor with multiple sclerosis, enrolled in a pregnancy study.

Written as DNA, the CDR3 is TGTGCCTGCACGCTCGGGACTAGTAAGTTCTTC. The encoded protein is CACTLGTSKFF. The rearrangement links TRBV30 to TRBJ2-1; TRBD2 matches at 8 bases. The CDR3 runs to 11 residues. The V and J ends lost 6 bases and 14 bases, in that order; junction bases with no gene match: 9. The germline V gene encodes CDR1 GTSNPN and CDR2 SVGIG (reference sequence).

This clone was detected only once. The CDR3 here is CAAQLAGSYEQYF. The CDR3 nucleotides read TGTGCCGCACAACTAGCGGGGTCCTACGAGCAGTACTTC. The chain links TRBV10-3 to TRBJ2-7; 10 bases fit TRBD2. Germline V gene lookup returns CDR1 ENHRY and CDR2 SYGVKD. This CDR3 is built from 13 residues. V lost 11 bases and J lost 1; bases outside the gene matches: 5.

The chain has TRBV25-1 and TRBJ1-1, with a possible D match to TRBD1 (6 bases). This CDR3 contains 14 residues. V lost 1 base, J lost 8 bases, and 14 bases lay in between. Germline V CDR1 and CDR2: MGHDK, SYGVNS. CDR3 protein: CASSELGQQGEAFF. In DNA, the CDR3 is TGTGCCAGCAGTGAATTAGGTCAACAGGGAGAAGCTTTCTTT.

The count of this clone is one. The chain links TRBV10-2 to TRBJ1-1, with 11 bases identical to TRBD1. V lost 6 bases to trimming and J lost 7 bases; unmatched junction nucleotides: 7. The CDR3 extends over 14 amino acids. Germline loops: CDR1 WSHSY, CDR2 SAAADI. CDR3 bases: TGCGCCAGCAGAGCGGGACAGGGGGTGGATGAAGCTTTCTTT. Residues: CASRAGQGVDEAFF.

This clone appeared a few times. V gene TRBV5-1 combines with J gene TRBJ1-5, with TRBD1 matching over 7 bases. With 4 bases clipped from V and 4 bases from J, the junction kept 5 bases outside the gene matches. The CDR3 is made up of 14 amino acids. Looked up from germline, CDR1 is SGHRS and CDR2 is YFSETQ. CDR3 loop: CASSPGQTNQPQHF. CDR3 coding DNA: TGCGCCAGCAGCCCGGGACAGACAAATCAGCCCCAGCATTTT.

A single count supports this clone. The gene calls are TRBV28 and TRBJ2-7; D is perhaps TRBD1 (6 bases). Deletions cut 7 bases from V and 3 bases from J, with 10 bases between. The CDR3 consists of 12 residues. Germline V gene sequence: CDR1 MDHEN, CDR2 SYDVKM. CDR3: CASNRQDYEQYF. CDR3 nucleotides: TGTGCCAGCAATCGACAGGACTACGAGCAGTACTTC.

J is TRBJ1-4 and V is TRBV7-2; the match to TRBD1 covers 8 bases. Germline CDR1 and CDR2: SGHTA and FQGNSA. With V trimmed by 5 bases and J by 8 bases, 7 bases remained unmatched. This CDR3 comprises 14 residues. CDR3: CASSKDRAGEKLFF. In DNA form, the CDR3 reads TGTGCCAGCAGCAAGGACAGGGCGGGGGAAAAACTGTTTTTT.

V gene TRBV2 combines with J gene TRBJ2-3; TRBD2 matches 9 bases. The trim removed 4 bases at V and 4 bases at J, leaving 9 bases unmatched. Germline-derived CDR1 and CDR2 are SNHLY and FYNNEI. The CDR3 has 16 residues. CDR3 nucleotides: TGTGCCAGCAGTGTTGATAGCGGGAGAGGAGCAGATACGCAGTATTTT. It codes for CASSVDSGRGADTQYF.

The gene calls are TRBV7-2 and TRBJ1-2, with 12 nucleotides matching TRBD1. The germline gives CDR1 SGHTA, CDR2 FQGNSA. The V gene end was trimmed by 5 bases and the J gene end by 8 bases; junction bases not matched to a gene: 12. This CDR3 is built from 16 residues. The CDR3 DNA sequence: TGTGCCAGCAGCCTAGATCCCGGGACAGGGGGCCGAGGCTACACCTTC. This encodes CASSLDPGTGGRGYTF.